Listed here is a single TCR beta chain. TCRdb's table, derived via immunoSEQ multiplex PCR, lists solely in-frame clones and lacks some. In the table there are about 240,000 clones, around nine tenths of which are singletons. This sample was included in a study of blood T cell repertoires in COVID-19. Study background: T cells, B-cell-depleted T cells, or PBMCs supplied cDNA or gDNA.

This CDR3 has 12 residues. CDR1 is SNHLY, CDR2 FYNNEI, per germline. The V and J ends lost 9 bases and 4 bases respectively, with 12 bases between them. The origin of this receptor is a woman in her 70s with active or convalescent COVID-19. The chain uses TRBV2 and TRBJ1-2; D is uncertain. Material for sequencing was peripheral blood. CDR3 nucleotides: TGTGCCAGTGGGTACAGTTCCTATGGCTACACCTTC. Translated, it gives CASGYSSYGYTF.